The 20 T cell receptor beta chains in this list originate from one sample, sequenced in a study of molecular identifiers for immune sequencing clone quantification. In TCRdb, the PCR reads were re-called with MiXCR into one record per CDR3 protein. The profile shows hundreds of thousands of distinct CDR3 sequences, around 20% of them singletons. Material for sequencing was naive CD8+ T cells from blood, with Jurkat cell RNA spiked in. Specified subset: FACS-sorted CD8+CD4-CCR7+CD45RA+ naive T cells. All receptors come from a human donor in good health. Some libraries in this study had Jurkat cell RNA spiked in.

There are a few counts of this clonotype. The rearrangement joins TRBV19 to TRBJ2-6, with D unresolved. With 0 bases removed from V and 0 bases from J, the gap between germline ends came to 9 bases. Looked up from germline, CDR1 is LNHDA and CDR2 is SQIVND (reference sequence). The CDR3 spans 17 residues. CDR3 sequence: CASSIDNTTSGANVLTF. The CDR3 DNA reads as TGTGCCAGTAGTATAGATAACACTACCTCTGGGGCCAACGTCCTGACTTTC.

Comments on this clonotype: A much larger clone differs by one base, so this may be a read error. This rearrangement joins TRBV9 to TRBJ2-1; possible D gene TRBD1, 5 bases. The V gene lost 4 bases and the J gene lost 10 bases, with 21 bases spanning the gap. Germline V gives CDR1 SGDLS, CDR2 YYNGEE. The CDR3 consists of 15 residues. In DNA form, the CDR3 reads TGTGCCAGCAGCTGGGGCGGTAGCTGGGCCACGGAGCAGTTCTTC. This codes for CASSWGGSWATEQFF. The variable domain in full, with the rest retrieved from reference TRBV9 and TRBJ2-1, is DSGVTQTPKHLITATGQRVTLRCSPRSGDLSVYWYQQSLDQGLQFLIQYYNGEERAKGNILERFSAQQFPDLHSELNLSSLELGDSALYFCASSWGGSWATEQFFGPGTRLTVL.

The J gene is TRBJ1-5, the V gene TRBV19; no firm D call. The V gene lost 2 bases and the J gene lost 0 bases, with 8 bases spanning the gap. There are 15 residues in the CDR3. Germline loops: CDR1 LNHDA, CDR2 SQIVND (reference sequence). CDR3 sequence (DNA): TGTGCCAGTAGTATACGGCGTTATAGCAATCAGCCCCAGCATTTT. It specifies CASSIRRYSNQPQHF.

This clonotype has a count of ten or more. The CDR3 region is CASSQDPAGSTEAFF. DNA for the CDR3: TGCGCCAGCAGCCAAGATCCAGCTGGGAGCACTGAAGCTTTCTTT. V is TRBV4-3 and J is TRBJ1-1; D call uncertain. There are 15 residues in the CDR3. V lost 0 bases and J lost 4, with 12 bases in between. CDR1 LGHNA and CDR2 YSLEER come from the germline V gene.

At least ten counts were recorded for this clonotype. For the CDR3, the DNA is TGTGCCAGCAGCCTATCACACACAGATACGCAGTATTTT. Translating it yields CASSLSHTDTQYF. The chain employs TRBV6-6 and TRBJ2-3; no firm D call. Trimming took off 6 bases at V and 2 bases at J, with 9 bases between the two ends. In germline, CDR1 is MNHNY, CDR2 SVGAGI (reference sequence). The CDR3 totals 13 residues.

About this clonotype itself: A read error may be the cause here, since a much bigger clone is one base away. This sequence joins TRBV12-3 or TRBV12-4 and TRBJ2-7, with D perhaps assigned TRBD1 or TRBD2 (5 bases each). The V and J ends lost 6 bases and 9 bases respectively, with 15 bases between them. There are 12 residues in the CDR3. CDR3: CASSPGTPGQYF. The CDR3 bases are TGTGCCAGCAGCCCCGGGACCCCCGGGCAGTACTTC.

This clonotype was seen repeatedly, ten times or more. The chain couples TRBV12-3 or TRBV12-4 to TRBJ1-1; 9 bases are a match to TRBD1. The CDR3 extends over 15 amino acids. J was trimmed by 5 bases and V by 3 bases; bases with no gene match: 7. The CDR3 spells CASSFETGGLTEAFF. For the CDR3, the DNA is TGTGCCAGCAGTTTCGAGACAGGGGGATTAACTGAAGCTTTCTTT.

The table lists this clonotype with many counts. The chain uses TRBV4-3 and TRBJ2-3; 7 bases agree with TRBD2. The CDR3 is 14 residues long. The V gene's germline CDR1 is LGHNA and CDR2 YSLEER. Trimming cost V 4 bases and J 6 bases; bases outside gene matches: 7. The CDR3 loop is CASSPELAWDTQYF. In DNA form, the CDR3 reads TGCGCCAGCAGCCCAGAACTAGCGTGGGATACGCAGTATTTT.

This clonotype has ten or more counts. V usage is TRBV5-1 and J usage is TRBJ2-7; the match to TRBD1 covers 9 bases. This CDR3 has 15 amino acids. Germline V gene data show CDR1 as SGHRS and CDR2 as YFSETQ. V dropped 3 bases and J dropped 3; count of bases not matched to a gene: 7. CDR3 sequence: CASSWGQGEGYEQYF. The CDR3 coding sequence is TGCGCCAGCAGCTGGGGACAGGGTGAGGGCTACGAGCAGTACTTC.

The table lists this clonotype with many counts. The CDR3: CASSQDSPGTGADTEAFF. The CDR3 DNA reads TGCGCCAGCAGCCAAGACTCCCCGGGGACAGGGGCGGACACTGAAGCTTTCTTT. This sequence joins TRBV4-1 and TRBJ1-1; 10 bases align to TRBD1. This CDR3 is built from 18 residues. The junction had 10 bases not matched to a gene; V was cut back by 0 bases and J by 3 bases. Germline CDR1 is MGHRA and CDR2 is YSYEKL.

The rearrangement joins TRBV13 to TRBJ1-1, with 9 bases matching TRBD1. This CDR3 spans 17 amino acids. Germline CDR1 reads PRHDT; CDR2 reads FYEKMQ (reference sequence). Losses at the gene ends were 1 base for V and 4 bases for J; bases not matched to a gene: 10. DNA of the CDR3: TGTGCCAGCAGCTTAGCCCGGACAGGGGACCCGTGCACTGAAGCTTTCTTT. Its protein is CASSLARTGDPCTEAFF.

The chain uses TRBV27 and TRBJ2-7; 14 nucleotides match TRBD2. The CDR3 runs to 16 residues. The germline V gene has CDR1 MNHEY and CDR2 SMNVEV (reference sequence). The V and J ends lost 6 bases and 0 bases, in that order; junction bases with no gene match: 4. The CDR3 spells CASRPGTSGGSYEQYF. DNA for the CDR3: TGTGCCAGCAGGCCCGGGACTAGCGGGGGCTCCTACGAGCAGTACTTC.

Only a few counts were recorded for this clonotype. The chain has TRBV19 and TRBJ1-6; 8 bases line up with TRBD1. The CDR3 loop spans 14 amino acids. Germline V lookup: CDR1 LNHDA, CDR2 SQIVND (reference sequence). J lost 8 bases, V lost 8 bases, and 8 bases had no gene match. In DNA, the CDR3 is TGTGCCAGTTGGGACCAGGGGGCGGATTCACCCCTCCACTTT. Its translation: CASWDQGADSPLHF.

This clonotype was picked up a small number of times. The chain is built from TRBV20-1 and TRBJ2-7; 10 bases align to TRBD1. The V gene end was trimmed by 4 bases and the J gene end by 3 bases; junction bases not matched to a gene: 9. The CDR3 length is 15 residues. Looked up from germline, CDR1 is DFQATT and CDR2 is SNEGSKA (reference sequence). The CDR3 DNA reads TGCAGTGCTACCTTTCCGGGACAGGGGATCTACGAGCAGTACTTC. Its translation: CSATFPGQGIYEQYF.

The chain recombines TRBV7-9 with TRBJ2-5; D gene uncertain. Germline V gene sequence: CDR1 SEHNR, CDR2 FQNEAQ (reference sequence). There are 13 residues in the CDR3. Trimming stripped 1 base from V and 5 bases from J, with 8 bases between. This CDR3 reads CASSLEIGETQYF. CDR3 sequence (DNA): TGTGCCAGCAGCTTAGAGATCGGGGAGACCCAGTACTTC.

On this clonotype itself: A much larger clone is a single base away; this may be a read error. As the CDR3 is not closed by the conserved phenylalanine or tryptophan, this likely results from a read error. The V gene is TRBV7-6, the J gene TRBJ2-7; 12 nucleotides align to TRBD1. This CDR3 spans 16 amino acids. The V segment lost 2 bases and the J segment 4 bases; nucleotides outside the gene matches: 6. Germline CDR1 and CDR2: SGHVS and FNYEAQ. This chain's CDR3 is CASSLSGTGGYYEQYL. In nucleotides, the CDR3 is TGTGCCAGCAGCTTATCCGGGACAGGGGGCTATTACGAGCAGTACCTC.

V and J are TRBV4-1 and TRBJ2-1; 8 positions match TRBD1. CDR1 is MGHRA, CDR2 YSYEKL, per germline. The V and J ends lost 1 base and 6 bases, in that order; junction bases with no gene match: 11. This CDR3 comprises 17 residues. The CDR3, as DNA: TGCGCCAGCAGCCAAGCACCTCGAGGACAGGGTTCCAATGAGCAGTTCTTC. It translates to CASSQAPRGQGSNEQFF.

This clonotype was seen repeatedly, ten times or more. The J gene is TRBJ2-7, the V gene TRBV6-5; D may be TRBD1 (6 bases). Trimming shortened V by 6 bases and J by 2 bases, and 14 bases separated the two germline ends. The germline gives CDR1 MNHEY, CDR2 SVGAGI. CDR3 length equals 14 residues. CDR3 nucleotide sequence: TGTGCCAGCAGGGACCGGGACAACCCCTACGAGCAGTACTTC. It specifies CASRDRDNPYEQYF.

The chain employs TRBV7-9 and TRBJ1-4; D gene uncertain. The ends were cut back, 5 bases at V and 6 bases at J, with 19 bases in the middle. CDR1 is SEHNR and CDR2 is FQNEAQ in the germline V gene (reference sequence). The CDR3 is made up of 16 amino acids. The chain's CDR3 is CASSEWNGPGDEKLFF. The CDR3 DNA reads TGTGCCAGCAGCGAATGGAACGGGCCTGGGGATGAAAAACTGTTTTTT.

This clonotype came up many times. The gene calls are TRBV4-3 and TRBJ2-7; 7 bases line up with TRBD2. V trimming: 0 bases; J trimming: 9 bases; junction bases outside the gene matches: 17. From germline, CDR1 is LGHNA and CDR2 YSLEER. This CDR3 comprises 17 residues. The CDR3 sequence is CASSQDSELADPRGQYF. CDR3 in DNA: TGCGCCAGCAGCCAAGATAGTGAGCTAGCGGACCCCCGGGGGCAGTACTTC.